This T cell receptor beta chain was identified in a study of beta chain features in type 1 diabetes. Since all of the isolated RNA was reverse transcribed, expressed TCRB transcripts were what got sequenced. Profiled with immunoSEQ multiplex PCR; TCRdb holds only in-frame clones, not every one. The sample shows more than 350,000 clones, 9.5% to 12% of them seen only once. Trimming shortened V by 3 bases and J by 4 bases, and 15 bases separated the two germline ends. Germline CDR1 reads KGHSH; CDR2 reads LQKENI. The CDR3 sequence is 15 residues long. This clone was detected only a few times. V and J are TRBV18 and TRBJ1-2; a weak D match, TRBD1 (6 bases). This receptor was obtained from a woman aged 18-30 years in good health. The sample taken for sequencing was naive CD4+ T cells from blood. The CDR3 is CASSPSGQPTYGYTF. In nucleotides, the CDR3 is TGTGCCAGCTCACCTTCCGGACAGCCCACCTATGGCTACACCTTC.